This TCR beta chain was sequenced for a study of T cell repertoires in cytomegalovirus infection. Whole-study findings and limits: HLA-C-restricted CMV clonotypes gave the most frequent clonotype in two of eight donors.

Concerning this clonotype: As yet, its antigen is unknown.

TCRdb ran MiXCR on the reads and lists one entry per CDR3 protein. The data show roughly 500,000 distinct CDR3 sequences, roughly a third seen once. Unmatched junction bases numbered 6, after V lost 3 bases and J lost 7 bases. The CDR3 totals 15 residues. This TCR was recovered from a human donor in good health (CMV status not recorded). Some clones in this sample may be carry-over from other donors' samples. The sample here was cultured PBMCs, taken from culture after CMV antigen stimulation. This rearrangement joins TRBV12-3 or TRBV12-4 to TRBJ1-4; 9 bases are a match to TRBD1. The CDR3, as DNA: TGTGCCAGCAGTTTCGCGGGACAGGGCGTTGAAAAACTGTTTTTT. Its protein product is CASSFAGQGVEKLFF.